One TCR beta chain is described in this entry. Its antigen is unknown. The data were taken from a study of regulatory T cells in long-lasting Graves disease. Assembly of TCR beta libraries relied on iRepertoire HTBI primers together with Arm-PCR of CDR3 regions. TCRdb re-derived calls from the multiplex PCR reads in MiXCR, one entry per CDR3 protein. The table lists fewer than 400,000 distinct CDR3 sequences, 20% of them singletons. This sample's time point: persistent/refractory GD, antithyroid drugs over 5 years with positive TRAb. PBMCs provided the RNA from which the TCR library was made. Study results and limitations: Newly diagnosed Graves' patients had higher TCR diversity than persistent ones. Persistent patients shared more public clonotypes (about 2,700) than newly diagnosed patients (966).

The clonotype originates from a female donor with Graves disease. The starting material was peripheral blood mononuclear cells (PBMCs), obtained when the disease was refractory, from a patient treated with antithyroid drugs.

CDR3 in DNA: TGTGCCAGCAGCTTATTCGGGACAGGCAGAACCTACGAGCAGTACTTC. Encoded protein: CASSLFGTGRTYEQYF. The chain couples TRBV11-2 to TRBJ2-7, with 8 nucleotides matching TRBD1. The CDR3 sequence is 16 residues long. Losses at the gene ends were 2 bases for V and 2 bases for J; bases not matched to a gene: 8. The V gene's germline CDR1 is SGHAT and CDR2 FQNNGV.